This T cell receptor (beta chain) was recorded in a study of regulatory T cells in long-lasting Graves disease. Through Arm-PCR of CDR3 regions and iRepertoire HTBI primers, TCR beta libraries were built. Per the authors' pipeline: About 60 TRBV and some 14 TRBJ segments were identified across samples. From the multiplex PCR reads, TCRdb called clonotypes with MiXCR, one entry per CDR3 protein. The V and J calls here are based on TCRdb, not the publication. The sample carries 450,000 or so distinct CDR3 sequences, under 25% recorded once. Time point given: persistent/refractory GD, antithyroid drugs over 5 years with positive TRAb. PBMCs provided the RNA from which the TCR library was made. Graves' disease diagnosis used American Thyroid Association guidelines. The CDR3 runs to 13 residues. Germline V gives CDR1 SEHNR, CDR2 FQNEAQ (reference sequence). V was clipped by 4 bases and J by 8 bases, with 14 bases between them.

This chain links TRBV7-9 with TRBJ1-2; D remains ambiguous. The source material was peripheral blood mononuclear cells (PBMCs), sampled when the disease was refractory, from a patient treated with antithyroid drugs. The TCR comes from a female donor with Graves disease. The CDR3 region is CASSSRPGWGYTF. In DNA form, the CDR3 reads TGTGCCAGCAGCTCAAGACCCGGGTGGGGCTACACCTTC.